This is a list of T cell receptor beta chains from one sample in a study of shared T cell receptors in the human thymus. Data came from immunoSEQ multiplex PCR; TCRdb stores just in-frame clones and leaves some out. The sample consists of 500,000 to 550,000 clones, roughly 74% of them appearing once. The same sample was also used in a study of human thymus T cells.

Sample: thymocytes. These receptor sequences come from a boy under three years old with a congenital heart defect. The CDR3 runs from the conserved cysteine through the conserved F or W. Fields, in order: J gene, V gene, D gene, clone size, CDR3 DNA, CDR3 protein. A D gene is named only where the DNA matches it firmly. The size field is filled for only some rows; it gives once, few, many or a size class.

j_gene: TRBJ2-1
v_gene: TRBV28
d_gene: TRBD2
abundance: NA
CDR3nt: TGTGCCAGCAGTTTCGACTCGCGGGGACAGCCGGGACTAGCGGGAGGGCCCGACAATGAGCAGTTCTTC
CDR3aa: CASSFDSRGQPGLAGGPDNEQFF

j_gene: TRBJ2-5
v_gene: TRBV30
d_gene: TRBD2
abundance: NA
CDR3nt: TGTGCCTGGAGTGTAGAGGAACTAGCGGGAGAGACCCAGTACTTC
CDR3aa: CAWSVEELAGETQYF

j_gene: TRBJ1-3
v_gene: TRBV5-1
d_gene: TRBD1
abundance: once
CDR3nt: TGCGCCAGCAGCGCCGGGACAGGACCCCTCTCTGGAAACACCATATATTTT
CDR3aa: CASSAGTGPLSGNTIYF

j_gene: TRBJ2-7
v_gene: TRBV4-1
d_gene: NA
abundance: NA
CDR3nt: TGCGCCACCGGCCCCGCGGCGTCCTACGAGCAGTACTTC
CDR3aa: CATGPAASYEQYF

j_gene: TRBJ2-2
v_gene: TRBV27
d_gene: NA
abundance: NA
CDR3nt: TGTGCCAGCAGTTTAAAAGAGGGTCTGAACACCGGGGAGCTGTTTTTT
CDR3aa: CASSLKEGLNTGELFF

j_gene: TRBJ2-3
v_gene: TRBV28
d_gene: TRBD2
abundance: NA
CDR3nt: TGTGCCAGCAGTCCAAGAGCGGGAAGGAGGACAGATACGCAGTATTTT
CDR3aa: CASSPRAGRRTDTQYF

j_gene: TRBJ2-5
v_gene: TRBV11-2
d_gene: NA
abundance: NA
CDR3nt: TGTGCCAGCAGCTTTGGAGGTGAGGAGACCCAGTACTTC
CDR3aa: CASSFGGEETQYF

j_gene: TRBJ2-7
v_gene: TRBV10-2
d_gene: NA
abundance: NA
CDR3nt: TGCGCCAGCAGTGAGGGTACTTACGGTGCTGAGCAGTACTTC
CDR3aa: CASSEGTYGAEQYF

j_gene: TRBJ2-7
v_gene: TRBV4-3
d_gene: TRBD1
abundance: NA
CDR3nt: TGCGCCAGCAGCCAGAGGACAGGGGACCCCTCCTACGAGCAGTACTTC
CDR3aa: CASSQRTGDPSYEQYF

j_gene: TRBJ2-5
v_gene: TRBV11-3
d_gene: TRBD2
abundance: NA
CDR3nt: TGTGCCAGTCGGGGGGCTAGCGGGAGATTCTTGGAGACCCAGTACTTC
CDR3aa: CASRGASGRFLETQYF

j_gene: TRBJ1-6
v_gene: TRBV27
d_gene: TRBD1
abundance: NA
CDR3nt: TGTGCCAGCAGTTTAAGGCAGGGGGATTCACCCCTCCACTTT
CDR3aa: CASSLRQGDSPLHF

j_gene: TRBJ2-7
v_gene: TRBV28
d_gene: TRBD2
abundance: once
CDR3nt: TGTGCCAGCAGTACTACCACTAGCGGGGGCACCTACGAGCAGTACTTC
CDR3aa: CASSTTTSGGTYEQYF

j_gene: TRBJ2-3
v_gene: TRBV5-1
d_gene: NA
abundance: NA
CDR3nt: TGCGCCGGCCGCTTAGCGGACCGGCGCACAGATACGCAGTATTTT
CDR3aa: CAGRLADRRTDTQYF

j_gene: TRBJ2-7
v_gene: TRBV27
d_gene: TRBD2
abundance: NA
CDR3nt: TGTGCCAGCAGTTTGGGGCGGGAGTGCCCCTACGAGCAGTACTTC
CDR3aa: CASSLGRECPYEQYF

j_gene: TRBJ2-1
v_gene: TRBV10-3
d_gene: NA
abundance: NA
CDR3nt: TGTGCCATCAGTGAGGAGTCTAGCGCTTTCAATGAGCAGTTCTTC
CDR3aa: CAISEESSAFNEQFF

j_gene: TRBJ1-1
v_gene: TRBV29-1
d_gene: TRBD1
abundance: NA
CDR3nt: TGCAGCGCTGCGGACAGGAGGGTGAACACTGAAGCTTTCTTT
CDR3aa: CSAADRRVNTEAFF

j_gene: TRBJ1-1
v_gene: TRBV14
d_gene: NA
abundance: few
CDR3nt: TGTGCCAGCAGCCAAGATTTGAGGGCGGGTACTGAAGCTTTCTTT
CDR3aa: CASSQDLRAGTEAFF

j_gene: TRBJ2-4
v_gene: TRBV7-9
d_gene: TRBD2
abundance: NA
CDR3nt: TGTGCCAGCAGCTTAGGGGGAGGGCGGGAGGATGACAAAAACATTCAGTACTTC
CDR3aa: CASSLGGGREDDKNIQYF

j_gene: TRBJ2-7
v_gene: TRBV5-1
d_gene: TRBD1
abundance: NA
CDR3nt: TGCGCCAGCAGCTTGGCATTAGGGGGACAGGCCTACGAGCAGTACTTC
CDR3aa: CASSLALGGQAYEQYF

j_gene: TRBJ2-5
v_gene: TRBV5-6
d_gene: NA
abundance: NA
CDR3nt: TGTGCCAGCAGCCCCACGACACTGGTCCGTTCGAAAGAGACCCAGTACTTC
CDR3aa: CASSPTTLVRSKETQYF

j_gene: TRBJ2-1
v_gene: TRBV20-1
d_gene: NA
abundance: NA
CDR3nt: TGCAGTGCTGAGGACTATTTTGAGCAGTTCTTC
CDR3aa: CSAEDYFEQFF

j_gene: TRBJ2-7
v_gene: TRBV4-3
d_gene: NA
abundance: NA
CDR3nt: TGCGCCAGCAGCCAAGAGGCCGGGAGCGGTTACGAGCAGTACTTC
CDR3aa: CASSQEAGSGYEQYF

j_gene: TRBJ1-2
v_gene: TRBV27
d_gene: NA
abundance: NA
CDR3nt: TGTGCCAGCAGTCCCTGGAGGACTATTGGCTACACCTTC
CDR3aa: CASSPWRTIGYTF

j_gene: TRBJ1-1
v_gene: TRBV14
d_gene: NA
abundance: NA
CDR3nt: TGTGCCAGCAGCCTTTGGACAGAGAACACTGAAGCTTTCTTT
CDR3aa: CASSLWTENTEAFF

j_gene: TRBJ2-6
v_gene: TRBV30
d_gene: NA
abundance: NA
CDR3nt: TGTGCCTGGAAGACCCTACCGACTAGTAGGCCCCTCGGGGCCAACGTCCTGACTTTC
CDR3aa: CAWKTLPTSRPLGANVLTF

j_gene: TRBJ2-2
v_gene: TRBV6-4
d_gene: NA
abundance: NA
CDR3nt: TGTGCCAGCAGTGACCCCGGGACCGGGGAGCTGTTTTTT
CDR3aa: CASSDPGTGELFF

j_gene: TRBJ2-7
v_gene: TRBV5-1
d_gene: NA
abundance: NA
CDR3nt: TGCGCCAGCAGGCTCGGGGGATTAAACTCCTACGAGCAGTACTTC
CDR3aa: CASRLGGLNSYEQYF

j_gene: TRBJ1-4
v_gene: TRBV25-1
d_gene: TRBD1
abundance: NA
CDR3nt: TGTGCCAGCAGTGAGGTGACCTGGACAGGTAATGAAAAACTGTTTTTT
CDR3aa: CASSEVTWTGNEKLFF

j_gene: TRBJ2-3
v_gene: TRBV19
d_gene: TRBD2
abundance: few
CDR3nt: TGTGCCAGTAGTGTACTAGCGGGAGGCACAGATACGCAGTATTTT
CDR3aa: CASSVLAGGTDTQYF

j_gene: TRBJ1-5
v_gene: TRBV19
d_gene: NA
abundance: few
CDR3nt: TGTGCCAGTAGTATAGGAGGTGGGGGGTTGAACAATCAGCCCCAGCATTTT
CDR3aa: CASSIGGGGLNNQPQHF

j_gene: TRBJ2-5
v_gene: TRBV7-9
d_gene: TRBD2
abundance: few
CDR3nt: TGTGCCAGCAGTCCAGGGGCCACGGGAGGGCCGTTATTTGAGACCCAGTACTTC
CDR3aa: CASSPGATGGPLFETQYF

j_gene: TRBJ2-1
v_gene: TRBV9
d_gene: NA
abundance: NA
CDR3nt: TGTGCCAGCGATAATGAAGACGGGATATACAATGAGCAGTTCTTC
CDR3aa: CASDNEDGIYNEQFF

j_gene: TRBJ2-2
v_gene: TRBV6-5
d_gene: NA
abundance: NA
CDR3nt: TGTGCCAGCAGTTACCATGGTCGAGGCAACACCGGGGAGCTGTTTTTT
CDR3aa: CASSYHGRGNTGELFF

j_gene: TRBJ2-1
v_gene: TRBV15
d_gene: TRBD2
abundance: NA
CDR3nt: TGTGCCACCAGAGGGGGGCTAGCGGGAGTGGACTACAATGAGCAGTTCTTC
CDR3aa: CATRGGLAGVDYNEQFF

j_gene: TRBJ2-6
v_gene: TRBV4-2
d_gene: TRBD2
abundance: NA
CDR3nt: TGTGCCAGCAGCCAAAGGATAGCGGGGGCTGGGGCCAACGTCCTGACTTTC
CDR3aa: CASSQRIAGAGANVLTF

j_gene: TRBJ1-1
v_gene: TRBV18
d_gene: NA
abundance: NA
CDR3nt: TGTGCCAGCTCACCCCTTGGAGGGGGGAGGGACACTGAAGCTTTCTTT
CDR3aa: CASSPLGGGRDTEAFF